This T cell receptor (beta chain) was recovered during a study of cytomegalovirus exposure and HLA in healthy donors. Study-wide results and limits: A later analysis found first-cohort TCR clusters tended to co-occur in the 110 or so validation repertoires.

Trimming shortened V by 0 bases and J by 3 bases, and 5 bases separated the two germline ends. Per germline, CDR1 LNHNV and CDR2 YYDKDF (reference sequence). The CDR3 is made up of 13 amino acids. Concerning this clone itself: Its antigen is still unknown.

Profiled with immunoSEQ multiplex PCR; TCRdb holds only in-frame clones, not every one. Found here are under 250,000 clones, under 95% of them singletons; the top ten hold more than 0.85%. This TCR was sampled from a woman aged 18-29 years in good health and CMV-seronegative. What was sequenced was PBMCs. J is TRBJ2-5 and V is TRBV15; the D is unclear. DNA of the CDR3: TGTGCCACCAGCAGAGATCCGGAAGAGACCCAGTACTTC. This gives the protein CATSRDPEETQYF.